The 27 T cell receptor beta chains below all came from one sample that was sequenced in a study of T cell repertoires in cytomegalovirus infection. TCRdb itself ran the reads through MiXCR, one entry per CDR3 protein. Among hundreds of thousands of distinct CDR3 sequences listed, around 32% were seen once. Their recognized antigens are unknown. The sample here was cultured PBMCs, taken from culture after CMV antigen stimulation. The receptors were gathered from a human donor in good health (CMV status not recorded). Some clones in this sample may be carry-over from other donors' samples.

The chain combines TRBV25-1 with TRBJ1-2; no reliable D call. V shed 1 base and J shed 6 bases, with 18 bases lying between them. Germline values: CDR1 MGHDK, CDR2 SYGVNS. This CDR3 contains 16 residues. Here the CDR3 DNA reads TGTGCCAGCAGTGAATCCGCGAGTAAAAGGGTAGATGGCTACACCTTC. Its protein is CASSESASKRVDGYTF.

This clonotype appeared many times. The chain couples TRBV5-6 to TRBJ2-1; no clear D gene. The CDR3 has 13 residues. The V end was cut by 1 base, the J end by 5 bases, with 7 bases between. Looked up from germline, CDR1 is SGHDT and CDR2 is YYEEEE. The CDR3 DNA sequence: TGTGCCAGCAGCTTGTGGTCCAACAATGAGCAGTTCTTC. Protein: CASSLWSNNEQFF.

CDR3 in DNA: TGTGCCAGCACCCCACGGAGGGCAGTCGTAGAAGAGACCCAGTACTTC. It is translated as CASTPRRAVVEETQYF. The gene calls are TRBV7-9 and TRBJ2-5; D is possibly TRBD2 (6 bases). Germline V gene lookup returns CDR1 SEHNR and CDR2 FQNEAQ (reference sequence). The ends were cut back, 7 bases at V and 3 bases at J, with 21 bases in the middle. The CDR3 loop spans 16 amino acids.

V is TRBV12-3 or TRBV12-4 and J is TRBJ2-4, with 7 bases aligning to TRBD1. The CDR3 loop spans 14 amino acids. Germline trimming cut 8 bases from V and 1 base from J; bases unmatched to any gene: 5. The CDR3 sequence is CASRPDRAKNIQYF. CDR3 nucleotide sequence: TGTGCCAGCCGCCCGGACAGGGCCAAAAACATTCAGTACTTC.

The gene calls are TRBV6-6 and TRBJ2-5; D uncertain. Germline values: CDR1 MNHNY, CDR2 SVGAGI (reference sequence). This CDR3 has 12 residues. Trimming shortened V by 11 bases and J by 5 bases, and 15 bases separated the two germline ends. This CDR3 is CAHSSGMETQYF. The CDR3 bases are TGTGCCCACTCATCGGGTATGGAGACCCAGTACTTC.

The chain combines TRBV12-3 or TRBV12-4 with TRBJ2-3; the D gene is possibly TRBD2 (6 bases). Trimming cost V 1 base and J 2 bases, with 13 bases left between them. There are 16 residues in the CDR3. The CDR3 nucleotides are TGTGCCAGCAGTTTAGTTAGCGGCGGGGTCACAGATACGCAGTATTTT. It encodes CASSLVSGGVTDTQYF.

The CDR3 bases are TGTGCCAGTAGGCCTCCCACAGGCGATGAGCAGTTCTTC. Its protein is CASRPPTGDEQFF. J is TRBJ2-1 and V is TRBV19, with D maybe TRBD1 (5 bases). Trimming took 6 bases from V and 8 from J, leaving 14 bases between them. Germline loops: CDR1 LNHDA, CDR2 SQIVND (reference sequence). The length of the CDR3 is 13 residues.

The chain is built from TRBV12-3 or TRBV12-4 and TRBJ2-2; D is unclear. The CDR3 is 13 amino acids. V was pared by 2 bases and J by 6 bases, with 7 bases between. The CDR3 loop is CASSLSSSGELFF. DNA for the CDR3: TGTGCCAGCAGTTTAAGTAGTTCCGGGGAGCTGTTTTTT.

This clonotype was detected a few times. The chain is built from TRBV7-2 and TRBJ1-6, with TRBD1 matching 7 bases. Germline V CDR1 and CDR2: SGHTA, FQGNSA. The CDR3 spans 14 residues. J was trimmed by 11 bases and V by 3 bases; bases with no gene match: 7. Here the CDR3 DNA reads TGTGCCAGCAGCTTGTTAACAGGGGCGGCACCCCTCCACTTT. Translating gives CASSLLTGAAPLHF.

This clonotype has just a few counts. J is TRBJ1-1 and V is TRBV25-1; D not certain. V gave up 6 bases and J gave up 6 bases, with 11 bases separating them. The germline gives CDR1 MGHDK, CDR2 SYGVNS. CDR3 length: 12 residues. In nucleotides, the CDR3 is TGTGCCAGCAGATTTGCCAACGCTGAAGCTTTCTTT. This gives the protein CASRFANAEAFF.

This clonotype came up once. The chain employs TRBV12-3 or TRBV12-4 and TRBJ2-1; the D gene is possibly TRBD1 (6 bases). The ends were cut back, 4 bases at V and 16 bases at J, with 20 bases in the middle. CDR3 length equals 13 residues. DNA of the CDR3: TGTGCCAGCAGTTCCCTGAGGTTGGGGGCCGTTTTCTTC. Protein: CASSSLRLGAVFF.

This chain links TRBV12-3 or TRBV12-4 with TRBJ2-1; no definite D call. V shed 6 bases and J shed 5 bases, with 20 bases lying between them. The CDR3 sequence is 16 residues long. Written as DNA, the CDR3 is TGTGCCAGCAGACCCGGGTCCGGTCAGGTCCACAATGAGCAGTTCTTC. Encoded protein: CASRPGSGQVHNEQFF.

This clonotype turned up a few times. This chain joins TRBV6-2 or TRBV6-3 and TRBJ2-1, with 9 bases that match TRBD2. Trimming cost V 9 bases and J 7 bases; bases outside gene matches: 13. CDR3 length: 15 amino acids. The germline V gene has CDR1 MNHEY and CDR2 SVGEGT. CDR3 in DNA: TGTGCCAGTGGATTAGGGACTAGCATCCCTAATGAGCAGTTCTTC. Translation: CASGLGTSIPNEQFF.

CDR3 DNA: TGTGCCAGCAGTTTAAAAGGGAGCTCCTATAATTCACCCCTCCACTTT. It encodes CASSLKGSSYNSPLHF. The chain links TRBV27 to TRBJ1-6; D unresolved. This CDR3 has 16 amino acids. The V gene lost 2 bases and the J gene lost 0 bases, with 8 bases spanning the gap. The V gene's germline CDR1 is MNHEY and CDR2 SMNVEV (reference sequence).

The CDR3 loop reads CSARDLSGTGKERTEAFF. Written as DNA, the CDR3 is TGCAGTGCTAGAGATCTAAGCGGGACAGGGAAAGAAAGAACTGAAGCTTTCTTT. The chain carries TRBV20-1 and TRBJ1-1; 9 positions agree with TRBD1. V lost 0 bases to trimming and J lost 5 bases; unmatched junction nucleotides: 16. The CDR3 runs to 18 residues. CDR1 and CDR2 (germline): DFQATT, SNEGSKA (reference sequence).

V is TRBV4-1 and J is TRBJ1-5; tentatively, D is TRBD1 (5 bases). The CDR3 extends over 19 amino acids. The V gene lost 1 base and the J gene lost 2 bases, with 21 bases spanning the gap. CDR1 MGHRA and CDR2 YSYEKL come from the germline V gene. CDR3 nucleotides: TGCGCCAGCAGCCAAGGCTTTGTGGGGGGAATCGTAGGCAATCAGCCCCAGCATTTT. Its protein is CASSQGFVGGIVGNQPQHF.

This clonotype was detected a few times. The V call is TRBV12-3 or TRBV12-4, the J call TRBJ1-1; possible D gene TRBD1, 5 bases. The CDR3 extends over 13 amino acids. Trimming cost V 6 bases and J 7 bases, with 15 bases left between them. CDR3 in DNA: TGTGCCAGCAGCCTATTGGGGCGGCTTGAAGCTTTCTTT. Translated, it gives CASSLLGRLEAFF.

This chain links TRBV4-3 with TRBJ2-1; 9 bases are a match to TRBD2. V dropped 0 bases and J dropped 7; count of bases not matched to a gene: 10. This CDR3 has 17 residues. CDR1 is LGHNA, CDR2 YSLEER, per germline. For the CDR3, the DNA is TGCGCCAGCAGCCAAGATATGGCGGGAGGGCCTTCGAATGAGCAGTTCTTC. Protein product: CASSQDMAGGPSNEQFF.

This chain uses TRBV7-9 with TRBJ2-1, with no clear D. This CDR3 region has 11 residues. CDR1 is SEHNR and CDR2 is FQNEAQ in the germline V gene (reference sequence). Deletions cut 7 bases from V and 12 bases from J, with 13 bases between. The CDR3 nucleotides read TGTGCCAGCAACCCTACCCCCGGGCAGTTCTTC. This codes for CASNPTPGQFF.

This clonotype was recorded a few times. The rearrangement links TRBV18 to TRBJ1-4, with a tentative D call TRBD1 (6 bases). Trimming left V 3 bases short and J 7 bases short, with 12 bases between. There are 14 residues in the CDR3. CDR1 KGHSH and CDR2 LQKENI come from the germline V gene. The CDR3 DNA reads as TGTGCCAGCTCACCGTCAGGGGTTCGTGAAAAACTGTTTTTT. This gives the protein CASSPSGVREKLFF.

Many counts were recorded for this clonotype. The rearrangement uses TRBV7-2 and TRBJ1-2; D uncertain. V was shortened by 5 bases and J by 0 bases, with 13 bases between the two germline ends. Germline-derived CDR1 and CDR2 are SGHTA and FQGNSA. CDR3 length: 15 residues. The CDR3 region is CASSPQSETNYGYTF. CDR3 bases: TGTGCCAGCAGCCCACAGAGCGAGACTAACTATGGCTACACCTTC.

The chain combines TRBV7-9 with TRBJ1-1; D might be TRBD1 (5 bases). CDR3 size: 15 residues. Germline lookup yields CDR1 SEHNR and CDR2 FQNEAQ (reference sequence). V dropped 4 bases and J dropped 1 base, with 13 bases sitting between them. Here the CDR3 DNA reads TGTGCCAGCAGCTCCAGTCAGGGAACGAACACTGAAGCTTTCTTT. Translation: CASSSSQGTNTEAFF. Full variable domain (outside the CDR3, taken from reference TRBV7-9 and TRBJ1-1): DTGVSQNPRHKITKRGQNVTFRCDPISEHNRLYWYRQTLGQGPEFLTYFQNEAQLEKSRLLSDRFSAERPKGSFSTLEIQRTEQGDSAMYLCASSSSQGTNTEAFFGQGTRLTVV.

The CDR3 sequence is CASSQYVNTEAFF. The CDR3 DNA follows: TGTGCCAGCAGCCAATACGTGAACACTGAAGCTTTCTTT. The V and J genes are TRBV7-8 and TRBJ1-1; D gene uncertain. The CDR3 is 13 amino acids. CDR1 SGHVS and CDR2 FQNEAQ come from the germline V gene. V lost 5 bases, J lost 0 bases, and 7 bases lay in between. The full variable domain, with the rest looked up from reference TRBV7-8 and TRBJ1-1, is GAGVSQSPRYKVAKRGQDVALRCDPISGHVSLFWYQQALGQGPEFLTYFQNEAQLDKSGLPSDRFFAERPEGSVSTLKIQRTQQEDSAVYLCASSQYVNTEAFFGQGTRLTVV.

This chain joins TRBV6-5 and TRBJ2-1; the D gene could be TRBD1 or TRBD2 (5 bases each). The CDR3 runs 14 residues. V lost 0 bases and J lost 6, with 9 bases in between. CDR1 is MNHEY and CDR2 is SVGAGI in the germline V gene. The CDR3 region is CASSYSPGGNEQFF. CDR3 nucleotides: TGTGCCAGCAGTTACTCCCCTGGGGGCAATGAGCAGTTCTTC.

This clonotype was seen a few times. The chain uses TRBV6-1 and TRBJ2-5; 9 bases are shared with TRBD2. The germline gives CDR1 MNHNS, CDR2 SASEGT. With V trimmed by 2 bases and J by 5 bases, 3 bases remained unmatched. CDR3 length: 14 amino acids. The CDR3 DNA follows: TGTGCCAGCAGTGAACTAGCGGGACTGGAGACCCAGTACTTC. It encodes CASSELAGLETQYF.

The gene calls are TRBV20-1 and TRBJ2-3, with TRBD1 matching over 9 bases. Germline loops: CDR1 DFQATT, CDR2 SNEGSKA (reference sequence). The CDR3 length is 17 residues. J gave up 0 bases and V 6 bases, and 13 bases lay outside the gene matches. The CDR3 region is CSAVRLWTGDSTDTQYF. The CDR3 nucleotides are TGCAGTGCAGTAAGGTTGTGGACAGGGGACAGCACAGATACGCAGTATTTT.

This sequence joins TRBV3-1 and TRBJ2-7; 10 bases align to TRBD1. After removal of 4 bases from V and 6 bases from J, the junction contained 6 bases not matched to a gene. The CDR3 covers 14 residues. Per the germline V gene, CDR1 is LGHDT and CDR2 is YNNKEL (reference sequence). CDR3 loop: CASSPRQGAGEQYF. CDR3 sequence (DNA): TGTGCCAGCAGCCCTAGACAGGGGGCGGGCGAGCAGTACTTC.